The sequence of this T cell receptor (beta chain) was determined in a study of molecular identifiers for immune sequencing clone quantification. This clonotype was observed at least ten times. The antigen is not known. The study, taken as a whole, reports: Jurkat TCR RNA spiked in from one cell (amid more than 850,000 naive cells) was reportedly detectable.

TCRdb re-derived calls from the PCR reads in MiXCR, one entry per CDR3 protein. The profile shows 100,000 or so distinct CDR3 sequences, over 30% of them singletons. Sequencing was done on a sample of naive CD8+ T cells from blood, with Jurkat cell RNA spiked in. Subset noted: FACS-sorted CD8+CD4-CCR7+CD45RA+ naive T cells. The TCR comes from a human donor in good health. Some libraries in this study had Jurkat cell RNA spiked in.

The CDR3: CASSSTSGATDTQYF. Here the CDR3 DNA reads TGTGCCAGCAGCTCTACTAGCGGGGCCACAGATACGCAGTATTTT. The chain is built from TRBV7-9 and TRBJ2-3; 10 bases are a match to TRBD2. The V gene end was trimmed by 4 bases and the J gene end by 2 bases; junction bases not matched to a gene: 3. The CDR3 covers 15 residues. Germline V gives CDR1 SEHNR, CDR2 FQNEAQ (reference sequence). The complete variable domain, with remaining parts taken from reference TRBV7-9 and TRBJ2-3, reads DTGVSQNPRHKITKRGQNVTFRCDPISEHNRLYWYRQTLGQGPEFLTYFQNEAQLEKSRLLSDRFSAERPKGSFSTLEIQRTEQGDSAMYLCASSSTSGATDTQYFGPGTRLTVL.